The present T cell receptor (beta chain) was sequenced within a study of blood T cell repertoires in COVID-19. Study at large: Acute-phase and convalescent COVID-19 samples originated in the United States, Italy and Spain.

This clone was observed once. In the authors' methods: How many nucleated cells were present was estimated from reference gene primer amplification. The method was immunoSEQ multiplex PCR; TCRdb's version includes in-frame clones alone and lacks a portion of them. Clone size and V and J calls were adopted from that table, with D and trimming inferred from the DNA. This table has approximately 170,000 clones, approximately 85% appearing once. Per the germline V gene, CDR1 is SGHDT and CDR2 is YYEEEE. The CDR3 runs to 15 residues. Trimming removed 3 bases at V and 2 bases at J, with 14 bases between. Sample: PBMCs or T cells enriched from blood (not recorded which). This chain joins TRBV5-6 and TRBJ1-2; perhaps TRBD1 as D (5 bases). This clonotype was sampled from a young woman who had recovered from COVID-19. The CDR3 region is CASSSPHGGNYGYTF. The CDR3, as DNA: TGTGCCAGCAGCTCGCCCCATGGGGGGAACTATGGCTACACCTTC.